The rows below give T cell receptor beta chains drawn from one sample of a study of identical twins. TCRdb processed the 5' RACE reads anew with MiXCR; each CDR3 protein has one entry. This sample carries roughly 290,000 distinct CDR3 sequences, 7.5% to 9.5% of them seen once, and the ten largest clones take around 7.1%. This sample also appeared in a second study, on yellow fever vaccine responses in identical twins.

What was sequenced was CD8+ T cells sorted from blood. These receptors were obtained from a woman under 30 in good health. The CDR3 runs from the conserved cysteine through the conserved F or W. Fields, in order: CDR3 length, J gene, V gene, CDR3 protein.

18 | TRBJ2-7 | TRBV9 | CASSMGLAGAGPSYEQYF
13 | TRBJ2-2 | TRBV6-2/TRBV6-3 | CASSPGGSGELFF
11 | TRBJ2-5 | TRBV7-9 | CASSLSQTQYF
13 | TRBJ2-7 | TRBV7-8 | CASRLFSSYEQYF
15 | TRBJ2-3 | TRBV29-1 | CSVDGTSGYTDTQYF
16 | TRBJ2-5 | TRBV10-3 | CAISGPPAGDGETQYF
14 | TRBJ2-6 | TRBV29-1 | CSVLLNSGANVLTF
15 | TRBJ2-7 | TRBV3-1 | CASSQAGTTPYEQYF
14 | TRBJ2-7 | TRBV14 | CASSHWGRPYEQYF
12 | TRBJ2-5 | TRBV10-3 | CAISEGMETQYF
13 | TRBJ1-5 | TRBV14 | CASSLRDNQPQHF